A single sample is the source of the 14 T cell receptor beta chains below, sequenced in a study of T-cell reconstitution after alpha-beta-depleted transplantation in children. Preparation of the TCRbeta library involved a method that used unique molecular identifiers. Via MiXCR, TCRdb re-called the PCR reads, giving one row per CDR3 protein. The repertoire holds approximately 83,000 distinct CDR3 sequences, with roughly 8% as singletons. The specimen was PBMCs from the stem cell graft donor, collected from the stem cell graft. The origin of the receptors is a human donor who donated a stem cell graft to a child with congenital amegakaryocytic thrombocytopenia.

This clonotype was observed many times. One end of the junction varies from germline; a read error may be responsible. The V call is TRBV20-1, the J call TRBJ1-1; D is unresolved. The CDR3 length is 14 residues. Germline values: CDR1 DFQATT, CDR2 SNEGSKA (reference sequence). This CDR3 is CSARDQTLNTEAFF. The CDR3 coding sequence is TGCAGTGCTAGAGATCAGACCCTAAACACCGAAGCTTTCTTT.

This clonotype was recorded at least ten times. CDR3 loop: CASSDTSGTGELFF. The CDR3 region has the DNA TGTGCCAGCAGTGACACCAGTGGGACCGGGGAGCTGTTTTTT. The gene calls are TRBV25-1 and TRBJ2-2; D unresolved. V shed 3 bases and J shed 5 bases, with 10 bases lying between them. This CDR3 has 14 residues. Germline V gene lookup returns CDR1 MGHDK and CDR2 SYGVNS.

V gene TRBV28 combines with J gene TRBJ1-1; 7 nucleotides line up with TRBD1. V lost 6 bases to trimming and J lost 0 bases; unmatched junction nucleotides: 7. Germline loops: CDR1 MDHEN, CDR2 SYDVKM. CDR3 length: 15 amino acids. CDR3: CASRPGQAMNTEAFF. CDR3 DNA sequence: TGTGCCAGCAGGCCAGGACAGGCCATGAACACTGAAGCTTTCTTT.

This clonotype has ten or more counts. The chain has TRBV29-1 and TRBJ2-1; 7 bases align to TRBD2. The length of the CDR3 is 14 residues. Looked up from germline, CDR1 is SQVTM and CDR2 is ANQGSEA. The V segment lost 6 bases and the J segment 6 bases; nucleotides outside the gene matches: 11. CDR3 region: CSVREGMGFNEQFF. The CDR3 DNA reads as TGCAGCGTGAGGGAGGGGATGGGGTTCAATGAGCAGTTCTTC.

This clonotype was seen many times. The V call is TRBV4-2, the J call TRBJ2-2; 12 positions agree with TRBD2. Germline V gene lookup returns CDR1 LGHNA and CDR2 YNFKEQ. The V segment lost 3 bases and the J segment 0 bases; nucleotides outside the gene matches: 8. The CDR3 covers 19 residues. DNA of the CDR3: TGTGCCAGCAGCCAGGGTTGGACTAGCGGGGAGGCGAACACCGGGGAGCTGTTTTTT. It specifies CASSQGWTSGEANTGELFF.

This clonotype occurred many times. The genes are TRBV7-2 and TRBJ2-7; a possible D gene is TRBD1 (6 bases). The CDR3 extends over 14 amino acids. Trimming cost V 0 bases and J 3 bases, with 9 bases left between them. The germline CDR1 and CDR2 sequences are SGHTA and FQGNSA. The CDR3 DNA sequence: TGTGCCAGCAGCTTAGCACAGGGAGACTACGAGCAGTACTTC. Translation gives CASSLAQGDYEQYF.

This clonotype was seen at least ten times. V is TRBV18 and J is TRBJ1-2; TRBD1 aligns across 7 bases. Per germline, CDR1 KGHSH and CDR2 LQKENI. The CDR3 loop spans 15 amino acids. Trimming removed 2 bases from V and 3 bases from J; junction bases left unmatched: 6. The CDR3 region is CASSPEAQGDYGYTF. CDR3 sequence (DNA): TGTGCCAGCTCACCAGAGGCTCAGGGGGACTATGGCTACACCTTC.

This clonotype has at least ten counts. This rearrangement joins TRBV11-1 to TRBJ2-1; TRBD2 aligns across 14 bases. The germline V gene has CDR1 SGHAT and CDR2 FQDESV (reference sequence). This CDR3 contains 17 residues. Trimming removed 5 bases from V and 9 bases from J; junction bases left unmatched: 12. CDR3 protein: CASSQFQGLAGVGEQFF. The CDR3 region has the DNA TGTGCCAGCAGCCAATTCCAGGGACTAGCGGGAGTAGGTGAGCAGTTCTTC. Together with reference TRBV11-1 and TRBJ2-1, the CDR3 gives the full variable domain: EAEVAQSPRYKITEKSQAVAFWCDPISGHATLYWYRQILGQGPELLVQFQDESVVDDSQLPKDRFSAERLKGVDSTLKIQPAELGDSAMYLCASSQFQGLAGVGEQFFGPGTRLTVL.

This clonotype was seen repeatedly, ten times or more. The chain carries TRBV7-2 and TRBJ2-2; TRBD2 matches at 11 bases. CDR3 length equals 18 residues. V gave up 0 bases and J gave up 7 bases; unmatched junction bases: 10. Germline values: CDR1 SGHTA, CDR2 FQGNSA. CDR3 sequence (DNA): TGTGCCAGCAGCTTAGCCCCTATACTAGCGGGAGCACTCGGGGAGCTGTTTTTT. Translating gives CASSLAPILAGALGELFF.

This clonotype appeared many times. This rearrangement joins TRBV19 to TRBJ2-1; 8 nucleotides agree with TRBD1. The trim removed 4 bases at V and 5 bases at J, leaving 4 bases unmatched. The CDR3 sequence is 14 residues long. CDR1 is LNHDA and CDR2 is SQIVND in the germline V gene (reference sequence). The CDR3 is CASSTRDRNNEQFF. In DNA, the CDR3 is TGTGCCAGTAGTACCCGGGACAGGAACAATGAGCAGTTCTTC.

This clonotype was recorded many times. The chain joins TRBV29-1 to TRBJ1-2; possibly TRBD1 for D (6 bases). V was trimmed by 5 bases and J by 8 bases, leaving 18 bases between them. CDR3 length equals 13 residues. Germline assignment: CDR1 SQVTM and CDR2 ANQGSEA. DNA of the CDR3: TGCAGCGTTCTTGACAGGAGGGGTGGAGGCTACACCTTC. Amino acid sequence: CSVLDRRGGGYTF.

This clonotype showed up many times. V usage is TRBV6-5 and J usage is TRBJ1-2; TRBD1 matches at 7 bases. This CDR3 comprises 18 residues. V was pared by 0 bases and J by 1 base, with 11 bases of the junction left unmatched. Germline V lookup: CDR1 MNHEY, CDR2 SVGAGI. CDR3 nucleotide sequence: TGTGCCAGCAGTTACTCGTACAGGGGCTCGCACGTTAACTATGGCTACACCTTC. Residues: CASSYSYRGSHVNYGYTF.

This clonotype came up many times. This chain connects TRBV11-2 to TRBJ1-3; D is unresolved. With 2 bases removed from V and 0 bases from J, the gap between germline ends came to 14 bases. The germline gives CDR1 SGHAT, CDR2 FQNNGV. CDR3 length: 17 amino acids. The CDR3, as DNA: TGTGCCAGCAGCTTATTGTTCGGGCGACTCTCTGGAAACACCATATATTTT. Translation: CASSLLFGRLSGNTIYF.

This clonotype was counted many times. The genes are TRBV7-6 and TRBJ2-7, with 7 bases matching TRBD1. The J segment lost 4 bases and the V segment lost 1 base, leaving 7 bases of the junction unmatched. This CDR3 is 15 amino acids long. Per the germline V gene, CDR1 is SGHVS and CDR2 is FNYEAQ. The CDR3 DNA reads as TGTGCCAGCAGCTTAGGAAGAGGGGGCGAGTACGAGCAGTACTTC. Translated, it gives CASSLGRGGEYEQYF.